Listed here is a single T cell receptor (beta chain). In its sample, this clone was seen once. No cognate antigen has been identified for it. Per-nucleotide qualities are absent, and no much larger clonotype sits a single base away. The source of the sample is a study of T cell changes during pregnancy in multiple sclerosis (dated by TCRdb to between 2018 and 2021). Notes on the research overall: The study looked at changes in the T cell repertoire across pregnancy in women with multiple sclerosis.

Library construction relied on the immunoSEQ multiplex PCR assay. The immuneACCESS repertoire file appears here via TCRdb, limited to in-frame rearrangements. These files lack a portion of the clones; in checked studies, under half of the deficit traces to unresolved V genes, and the cause of the others is not known. Counted in this sample were about 62,000 clones; 92% of them appeared once. Of the sample, about 2.7% falls within the top ten clones. For CDR1 and CDR2, the germline V gene lists KGHSH and LQKENI. Measured from the cysteine to the phenylalanine, the CDR3 is 15 residues long. Of all the DNA, just the CDR3 is kept, 45 bases in frame from base 1. V drops 4 bases and J drops 7 bases, leaving 17 bases in between.

This TCR derives from a female donor in good health, enrolled as a control in a pregnancy study. Sequenced here: peripheral blood, sampled in the second trimester of pregnancy. The chain is encoded by TRBV18 joined to TRBJ1-3; TRBD1 is a possible D gene, resting on 6 matching bases. The CDR3 has the sequence CASSRAGTTTNTIYF. Read as DNA, the sequence is TGTGCCAGCTCACGCGCCGGGACAACGACCAACACCATATATTTT. Reference TRBV18 and TRBJ1-3 proteins supply the regions before and after the CDR3; the full variable domain is: NAGVMQNPRHLVRRRGQEARLRCSPMKGHSHVYWYRQLPEEGLKFMVYLQKENIIDESGMPKERFSAEFPKEGPSILRIQQVVRGDSAAYFCASSRAGTTTNTIYFGEGSWLTVV.